The 19 T cell receptor beta chains presented below share a single source sample, sequenced in a study of graft-versus-host responses after intestinal transplantation. These receptors' targets are unknown. Repertoires were generated with immunoSEQ multiplex PCR, while TCRdb's copy carries only in-frame clones and drops some. The table has approximately 79,000 clones, roughly 80% seen once. This material consisted of unstimulated CD4+ T cells sorted from spleen or lymph node cells, taken before intestinal transplant. These TCRs come from a human donor who received an intestinal transplant.

V usage is TRBV6-6 and J usage is TRBJ2-5, with TRBD1 identical over 9 bases. The ends lost 6 bases at V and 3 bases at J; junction bases unmatched: 2. CDR1 and CDR2 from the germline V gene are MNHNY and SVGAGI (reference sequence). The CDR3 covers 13 residues. The chain's CDR3 is CASRRTGEETQYF. The CDR3 DNA is TGTGCCAGCAGGAGGACAGGGGAAGAGACCCAGTACTTC.

The chain links TRBV9 to TRBJ2-4; TRBD1 agrees at 8 bases. CDR1 SGDLS and CDR2 YYNGEE come from the germline V gene. V gave up 2 bases and J gave up 9 bases; unmatched junction bases: 19. This CDR3 has 18 residues. CDR3 nucleotides: TGTGCCAGCAGCGTGAGCCCGGGAACGGGGCAGGGGGCAAGCATTCAGTACTTC. Protein: CASSVSPGTGQGASIQYF.

The V gene is TRBV2, the J gene TRBJ1-4; 7 positions match TRBD1. Germline V CDR1 and CDR2: SNHLY, FYNNEI. The V segment lost 2 bases and the J segment 8 bases; nucleotides outside the gene matches: 5. This CDR3 comprises 14 residues. The CDR3 nucleotides read TGTGCCAGCAGTGAACAGGGGGTAGGGGAAAAACTGTTTTTT. Protein product: CASSEQGVGEKLFF.

The rearrangement links TRBV5-5 to TRBJ1-2; the match to TRBD1 covers 10 bases. The germline gives CDR1 SGHKS, CDR2 YYEKEE (reference sequence). J was trimmed by 5 bases and V by 2 bases; bases with no gene match: 3. The CDR3 is made up of 14 amino acids. The CDR3 DNA follows: TGTGCCAGCAGCTTACGGACAGGGGGGTATGGCTACACCTTC. The encoded protein is CASSLRTGGYGYTF.

The chain links TRBV2 to TRBJ1-1; D uncertain. CDR1 and CDR2 (germline): SNHLY, FYNNEI. Between the trimmed V and J ends, which lost 9 bases and 1 base, there was a span of 12 bases. CDR3 length: 13 amino acids. CDR3 sequence reads: CASQIFTNTEAFF. In nucleotides, the CDR3 is TGTGCCAGTCAGATCTTCACGAACACTGAAGCTTTCTTT.

This chain joins TRBV7-8 and TRBJ2-5; D not certain. Germline CDR1 reads SGHVS; CDR2 reads FQNEAQ. There are 11 residues in the CDR3. The germline V and J ends were trimmed by 8 bases and 1 base, with 5 bases remaining between them. CDR3: CASGLQETQYF. The CDR3 DNA reads as TGTGCCAGCGGCCTCCAAGAGACCCAGTACTTC.

The chain is built from TRBV28 and TRBJ2-7, with TRBD1 matching 8 bases. The CDR3 contains 13 residues. CDR1 and CDR2 from the germline V gene are MDHEN and SYDVKM. The CDR3 sequence: CTTVGRGPYEQYF. The CDR3 DNA sequence: TGTACCACCGTGGGCAGGGGGCCCTACGAGCAGTACTTC.

The rearrangement links TRBV7-2 to TRBJ2-7; TRBD1 matches 9 bases. CDR3 size: 14 residues. CDR1 and CDR2 from the germline V gene are SGHTA and FQGNSA. The V segment lost 2 bases and the J segment 5 bases; nucleotides outside the gene matches: 4. The CDR3 protein is CASSLRTGVHEQYF. In nucleotides, the CDR3 is TGTGCCAGCAGCTTACGGACAGGGGTACACGAGCAGTACTTC.

The rearrangement links TRBV5-1 to TRBJ2-7; 10 nucleotides line up with TRBD1. CDR1 is SGHRS and CDR2 is YFSETQ in the germline V gene. After removal of 3 bases from V and 6 bases from J, the junction contained 9 bases not matched to a gene. The CDR3 is 15 residues long. The CDR3 loop is CASSSVPGQGIEQYF. Written as DNA, the CDR3 is TGCGCCAGCAGCTCGGTCCCGGGACAGGGGATCGAGCAGTACTTC.

The CDR3 region has the DNA TGTGCCAGCAGGACAGGGTTCCCTAGCACAGATACGCAGTATTTT. Protein product: CASRTGFPSTDTQYF. The chain links TRBV2 to TRBJ2-3; 7 bases match TRBD1. Germline CDR1 is SNHLY and CDR2 is FYNNEI. The CDR3 runs 15 residues. The trim removed 6 bases at V and 0 bases at J, leaving 6 bases unmatched.

This sequence joins TRBV18 and TRBJ1-1, with 7 positions matching TRBD1. V lost 3 bases, J lost 0 bases, and 7 bases stayed unmatched. The CDR3 sequence is 16 residues long. From germline, CDR1 is KGHSH and CDR2 LQKENI. CDR3 coding DNA: TGTGCCAGCTCACCCCGGGACAGCGCATTGAACACTGAAGCTTTCTTT. As protein: CASSPRDSALNTEAFF.

V is TRBV30 and J is TRBJ2-7; 8 bases match TRBD2. CDR1 is GTSNPN and CDR2 is SVGIG in the germline V gene (reference sequence). The junction had 3 bases not matched to a gene; V was cut back by 2 bases and J by 0 bases. The CDR3 runs to 14 residues. The CDR3 region is CAWSRGGTSYEQYF. The CDR3, as DNA: TGTGCCTGGAGTCGGGGGGGTACCTCCTACGAGCAGTACTTC.

This clone was recorded a few times. The genes are TRBV5-1 and TRBJ1-1; D gene unclear. This CDR3 spans 13 amino acids. Trimming took off 4 bases at V and 1 base at J, with 8 bases between the two ends. Germline V gene sequence: CDR1 SGHRS, CDR2 YFSETQ. The CDR3: CASSALANTEAFF. CDR3 coding DNA: TGCGCCAGCAGCGCTCTGGCGAACACTGAAGCTTTCTTT.

The chain links TRBV7-8 to TRBJ1-3; weak D call: TRBD1 (5 bases). Germline-derived CDR1 and CDR2 are SGHVS and FQNEAQ. V was shortened by 0 bases and J by 0 bases, with 12 bases between the two germline ends. The CDR3 has 17 residues. The CDR3 nucleotides are TGTGCCAGCAGCTTAGCGTCAGGGCCCCTCTCTGGAAACACCATATATTTT. It translates to CASSLASGPLSGNTIYF.

The table lists this clone with a few counts. This rearrangement joins TRBV29-1 to TRBJ1-5; D unclear. This CDR3 is built from 12 residues. Per the germline V gene, CDR1 is SQVTM and CDR2 is ANQGSEA. V gave up 4 bases and J gave up 4 bases, with 8 bases separating them. The CDR3 nucleotides read TGCAGCGTTGGGACTGGGAATCAGCCCCAGCATTTT. Its translation is CSVGTGNQPQHF.

This chain links TRBV10-3 with TRBJ2-2; TRBD1 aligns across 8 bases. Germline V lookup: CDR1 ENHRY, CDR2 SYGVKD. There are 16 residues in the CDR3. Germline trimming cut 2 bases from V and 6 bases from J; bases unmatched to any gene: 8. The DNA of the CDR3 is TGTGCCATCAGTGAGGCGGGGCAGGGGGCTTCCGGGGAGCTGTTTTTT. This sequence encodes CAISEAGQGASGELFF.

J is TRBJ1-5 and V is TRBV19, with D hard to call. Germline CDR1 and CDR2: LNHDA and SQIVND (reference sequence). The CDR3 consists of 14 residues. The ends were cut back, 7 bases at V and 2 bases at J, with 12 bases in the middle. Written as DNA, the CDR3 is TGTGCCAGTAATACACAGTGGGGCAATCAGCCCCAGCATTTT. As protein: CASNTQWGNQPQHF. The full variable domain, rest sourced from reference TRBV19 and TRBJ1-5, is DGGITQSPKYLFRKEGQNVTLSCEQNLNHDAMYWYRQDPGQGLRLIYYSQIVNDFQKGDIAEGYSVSREKKESFPLTVTSAQKNPTAFYLCASNTQWGNQPQHFGDGTRLSIL.

This chain uses TRBV5-8 with TRBJ2-2; possibly TRBD1 for D (6 bases). The CDR3 length is 15 residues. Germline V gene data show CDR1 as SGHTS and CDR2 as YDEGEE. The V and J ends lost 1 base and 5 bases respectively, with 12 bases between them. The CDR3 DNA sequence: TGTGCCAGCAGCTTGACAGGGTTAGGTACCGGGGAGCTGTTTTTT. Translated, it gives CASSLTGLGTGELFF.

The chain is built from TRBV6-5 and TRBJ2-2; 8 nucleotides match TRBD2. Germline-derived CDR1 and CDR2 are MNHEY and SVGAGI. Germline trimming cut 4 bases from V and 4 bases from J; bases unmatched to any gene: 8. This CDR3 is built from 16 residues. CDR3 in amino acids: CASSSHFSGVTGELFF. As DNA, the CDR3 is TGTGCCAGCAGTTCTCATTTTAGCGGGGTCACCGGGGAGCTGTTTTTT.